A single sample gave rise to the 29 T cell receptor beta chains below, sequenced in a study of neoadjuvant anti-PD-1 for oral cavity cancer. The data were produced by immunoSEQ multiplex PCR, yet TCRdb's version contains in-frame clones alone and is incomplete. The table records 60,000 to 80,000 clones, around 80% of them present only once. The sample was PBMCs, taken before nivolumab (anti-PD-1) treatment. These TCRs come from a person between 35 and 79 years old with oral cavity squamous cell carcinoma.

V is TRBV7-9 and J is TRBJ1-1, with 7 nucleotides matching TRBD1. CDR3 length: 15 amino acids. Germline V gives CDR1 SEHNR, CDR2 FQNEAQ (reference sequence). The V gene end was trimmed by 5 bases and the J gene end by 3 bases; junction bases not matched to a gene: 9. CDR3 bases: TGTGCCAGCAGCCAAACGACAGGGATGGACACTGAAGCTTTCTTT. Translating gives CASSQTTGMDTEAFF. Variable domain in full (rest from reference TRBV7-9 and TRBJ1-1): DTGVSQNPRHKITKRGQNVTFRCDPISEHNRLYWYRQTLGQGPEFLTYFQNEAQLEKSRLLSDRFSAERPKGSFSTLEIQRTEQGDSAMYLCASSQTTGMDTEAFFGQGTRLTVV.

The gene calls are TRBV6-6 and TRBJ1-1; D is undetermined. The CDR3 spans 11 residues. Germline V CDR1 and CDR2: MNHNY, SVGAGI (reference sequence). Trimming removed 2 bases at V and 3 bases at J, with 1 base between. The CDR3 bases are TGTGCCAGCAGTTACGACACTGAAGCTTTCTTT. Translating gives CASSYDTEAFF.

The table lists this clone with a count of one. The chain employs TRBV6-1 and TRBJ2-1; maybe TRBD2 (5 bases). Looked up from germline, CDR1 is MNHNS and CDR2 is SASEGT. The V end lost 4 bases, the J end lost 9 bases, and 22 bases lay between the germline ends. The CDR3 loop spans 16 amino acids. CDR3 in amino acids: CASSGERPRTRGEQFF. The DNA of the CDR3 is TGTGCCAGCAGTGGGGAACGACCGAGAACCCGGGGTGAGCAGTTCTTC.

V and J are TRBV5-8 and TRBJ2-2, with TRBD1 matching 10 bases. Germline CDR1 reads SGHTS; CDR2 reads YDEGEE. The CDR3 spans 17 residues. V gave up 0 bases and J gave up 3 bases; unmatched junction bases: 5. The CDR3 sequence is CASSLVRDRGYTGELFF. Here the CDR3 DNA reads TGTGCCAGCAGCTTGGTTCGGGACAGGGGTTACACCGGGGAGCTGTTTTTT.

The V gene is TRBV19, the J gene TRBJ2-6; TRBD1 matches at 10 bases. J gave up 4 bases and V 5 bases, and 8 bases lay outside the gene matches. CDR1 and CDR2 (germline): LNHDA, SQIVND (reference sequence). The CDR3 has 17 amino acids. CDR3 sequence: CASSPGTGVSGANVLTF. The CDR3 DNA reads as TGTGCCAGTAGTCCCGGGACAGGGGTATCCGGGGCCAACGTCCTGACTTTC.

The V call is TRBV1, the J call TRBJ2-5; the table gives TRBD2 as D, unverified against the DNA. TRBV1 is designated a pseudogene. This CDR3 has 15 residues. CDR3 bases: TGCACCAGCAGCCATCCTAGCGGGGCCCGGGAGACCCAGTACTTC. This gives the protein CTSSHPSGARETQYF.

This clone was observed a handful of times. In DNA, the CDR3 is TGTGCCAGCAGCTTCAGGGCTTTCGGAGGGACTGAAGCTTTCTTT. It codes for CASSFRAFGGTEAFF. V and J are TRBV7-9 and TRBJ1-1, with D possibly matching TRBD1 (5 bases). Germline CDR1 is SEHNR and CDR2 is FQNEAQ (reference sequence). The ends were cut back, 3 bases at V and 5 bases at J, with 16 bases in the middle. CDR3 length equals 15 residues. Supplemented by reference TRBV7-9 and TRBJ1-1, the full variable domain reads DTGVSQNPRHKITKRGQNVTFRCDPISEHNRLYWYRQTLGQGPEFLTYFQNEAQLEKSRLLSDRFSAERPKGSFSTLEIQRTEQGDSAMYLCASSFRAFGGTEAFFGQGTRLTVV.

The chain couples TRBV11-2 to TRBJ2-7, with D uncertain. Trimming removed 1 base from V and 1 base from J, with 11 bases in between. This CDR3 contains 15 residues. The V gene's germline CDR1 is SGHAT and CDR2 FQNNGV. The CDR3 nucleotides are TGTGCCAGCAGCTTAGCGTTGTCAGTATCCTACGAGCAGTACTTC. Translated, it gives CASSLALSVSYEQYF.

V is TRBV28 and J is TRBJ1-4; 7 bases align to TRBD1. The CDR3 runs to 15 residues. Germline V lookup: CDR1 MDHEN, CDR2 SYDVKM. J lost 3 bases, V lost 3 bases, and 4 bases had no gene match. CDR3 loop: CASSFDRASNEKLFF. The DNA of the CDR3 is TGTGCCAGCAGTTTCGACAGGGCCTCTAATGAAAAACTGTTTTTT.

The chain recombines TRBV7-6 with TRBJ2-5; D not resolved. Between the trimmed V and J ends, which lost 6 bases and 2 bases, there was a span of 10 bases. CDR1 and CDR2 from the germline V gene are SGHVS and FNYEAQ. This CDR3 region has 13 residues. For the CDR3, the DNA is TGTGCCAGCAGTACAGCACGACAAGAGACCCAGTACTTC. As protein: CASSTARQETQYF.

This clone appeared a few times. J is TRBJ1-2 and V is TRBV5-1; D is possibly TRBD1 (6 bases). This CDR3 is 12 amino acids long. Germline loops: CDR1 SGHRS, CDR2 YFSETQ. The V end was cut by 5 bases, the J end by 8 bases, with 13 bases between. In DNA form, the CDR3 reads TGCGCCAGCAGACCCTTAGGGGGGGGCTACACCTTC. Translating gives CASRPLGGGYTF.

The chain couples TRBV5-1 to TRBJ2-2; no clear D. With 4 bases removed from V and 10 bases from J, the gap between germline ends came to 17 bases. The CDR3 loop spans 14 amino acids. Per the germline V gene, CDR1 is SGHRS and CDR2 is YFSETQ. The CDR3 loop is CASSNQITSTELFF. CDR3 in DNA: TGCGCCAGCAGCAATCAGATTACAAGTACGGAGCTGTTTTTT. Filled out from reference TRBV5-1 and TRBJ2-2, the complete variable domain reads KAGVTQTPRYLIKTRGQQVTLSCSPISGHRSVSWYQQTPGQGLQFLFEYFSETQRNKGNFPGRFSGRQFSNSRSEMNVSTLELGDSALYLCASSNQITSTELFFGEGSRLTVL.

The gene calls are TRBV6-5 and TRBJ1-2, with TRBD1 matching over 9 bases. CDR1 is MNHEY and CDR2 is SVGAGI in the germline V gene. The ends lost 7 bases at V and 4 bases at J; junction bases unmatched: 7. The CDR3 sequence is 14 residues long. The CDR3 nucleotides read TGTGCCAGCACCGTTCGACAGGGGGTCTATGGCTACACCTTC. This gives the protein CASTVRQGVYGYTF.

The CDR3 DNA sequence: TGTGCCAGCAGCTTAGCGAGTTTAGGGTCGGAGACCCAGTACTTC. It yields the protein CASSLASLGSETQYF. The rearrangement uses TRBV7-9 and TRBJ2-5; D gene ambiguous. Germline CDR1 and CDR2: SEHNR and FQNEAQ (reference sequence). The CDR3 contains 15 residues. V lost 0 bases to trimming and J lost 5 bases, with 13 bases between them.

This clone was observed a few times. The chain carries TRBV2 and TRBJ1-2, with 7 bases fitting TRBD1. The V gene's germline CDR1 is SNHLY and CDR2 FYNNEI. With 3 bases clipped from V and 8 bases from J, the junction kept 18 bases outside the gene matches. CDR3 length: 17 residues. CDR3 amino acids: CASSESLQGRYGRGYTF. CDR3 in DNA: TGTGCCAGCAGTGAGTCGCTACAGGGGCGGTACGGGCGCGGCTACACCTTC.

This chain connects TRBV7-9 to TRBJ1-4, with 8 bases aligning to TRBD1. The V segment lost 5 bases and the J segment 2 bases; nucleotides outside the gene matches: 7. The CDR3 runs to 16 residues. The germline V gene encodes CDR1 SEHNR and CDR2 FQNEAQ (reference sequence). DNA of the CDR3: TGTGCCAGCAGCCCGGACAGGGTAGGGACTAATGAAAAACTGTTTTTT. This codes for CASSPDRVGTNEKLFF.

This clone turned up a few times. The chain is built from TRBV19 and TRBJ2-1; maybe TRBD2 (8 bases). The CDR3 totals 16 residues. V was shortened by 9 bases and J by 6 bases, with 24 bases between the two germline ends. Germline assignment: CDR1 LNHDA and CDR2 SQIVND (reference sequence). CDR3 protein: CASKTRDSGSTNEQFF. CDR3 DNA: TGTGCCAGCAAAACCAGGGACAGCGGGAGTACCAATGAGCAGTTCTTC.

This sequence joins TRBV19 and TRBJ2-2; D uncertain. Germline-derived CDR1 and CDR2 are LNHDA and SQIVND (reference sequence). CDR3 length equals 15 residues. V shed 6 bases and J shed 1 base, with 12 bases lying between them. In DNA, the CDR3 is TGTGCCAGTAGACCCGACCGCCAGAACACCGGGGAGCTGTTTTTT. It specifies CASRPDRQNTGELFF.

In this sample, this clone turned up a few times. The gene calls are TRBV7-3 and TRBJ2-1; TRBD2 agrees at 7 bases. The CDR3 covers 15 residues. Unmatched junction bases numbered 6, after V lost 2 bases and J lost 5 bases. Germline V gene lookup returns CDR1 SGHTA and CDR2 FQGTGA. CDR3 nucleotide sequence: TGTGCCAGCAGCTTATCGGGACTAACGGACAATGAGCAGTTCTTC. It yields the protein CASSLSGLTDNEQFF. Variable domain in full (rest from reference TRBV7-3 and TRBJ2-1): GAGVSQTPSNKVTEKGKYVELRCDPISGHTALYWYRQSLGQGPEFLIYFQGTGAADDSGLPNDRFFAVRPEGSVSTLKIQRTERGDSAVYLCASSLSGLTDNEQFFGPGTRLTVL.

The chain is built from TRBV7-9 and TRBJ1-2; D is ambiguous. The CDR3 is 13 amino acids. Trimming took off 5 bases at V and 4 bases at J, with 11 bases between the two ends. Germline V lookup: CDR1 SEHNR, CDR2 FQNEAQ (reference sequence). The CDR3 DNA reads TGTGCCAGCAGCAAGGACGGAGTCTATGGCTACACCTTC. The encoded protein is CASSKDGVYGYTF.

The rearrangement uses TRBV6-1 and TRBJ2-2; D possibly uses TRBD1 or TRBD2 (5 bases each). Trimming left V 10 bases short and J 6 bases short, with 21 bases between. The CDR3 has 15 residues. In germline, CDR1 is MNHNS, CDR2 SASEGT. The DNA of the CDR3 is TGTGCCATTTACTGGACTCTCAAGGGGTCCGGGGAGCTGTTTTTT. Encoded protein: CAIYWTLKGSGELFF.

This CDR3 reads CASSFPVAKNIQYF. CDR3 nucleotides: TGTGCCAGCAGTTTCCCGGTCGCCAAAAACATTCAGTACTTC. The rearrangement joins TRBV28 to TRBJ2-4; no firm D call. The CDR3 totals 14 residues. Germline V lookup: CDR1 MDHEN, CDR2 SYDVKM. V lost 3 bases and J lost 1, with 7 bases in between.

For this clone: Other DNA sequences in the sample encode the same CDR3. In DNA, the CDR3 is TGTGCCAGCAGTTTAGGGGGGAGAACTGAAGCTTTCTTT. It is translated as CASSLGGRTEAFF. The rearrangement links TRBV27 to TRBJ1-1; weak D call: TRBD1 (5 bases). Per the germline V gene, CDR1 is MNHEY and CDR2 is SMNVEV (reference sequence). Between the trimmed V and J ends, which lost 2 bases and 5 bases, there was a span of 9 bases. This CDR3 has 13 residues.

The rearrangement links TRBV5-1 to TRBJ1-4; possible D gene TRBD1, 6 bases. CDR1 and CDR2 (germline): SGHRS, YFSETQ. The ends were cut back, 4 bases at V and 8 bases at J, with 18 bases in the middle. This CDR3 contains 15 residues. In DNA, the CDR3 is TGCGCCAGCAGCCCTAGGGGAGGGGGAGGCGAAAAACTGTTTTTT. Its translation: CASSPRGGGGEKLFF. Full variable domain (missing parts from reference TRBV5-1 and TRBJ1-4): KAGVTQTPRYLIKTRGQQVTLSCSPISGHRSVSWYQQTPGQGLQFLFEYFSETQRNKGNFPGRFSGRQFSNSRSEMNVSTLELGDSALYLCASSPRGGGGEKLFFGSGTQLSVL.

The V gene is TRBV21-1, the J gene TRBJ2-7; the table's D call, TRBD1, has no DNA check behind it. TRBV21-1 is listed as a pseudogene. CDR3 length: 15 amino acids. In DNA form, the CDR3 reads TGTGCCAGCAGCAAATTCCGGGACAGGGGTCCCGAGCAGTACTTC. This translates into CASSKFRDRGPEQYF.

The chain joins TRBV18 to TRBJ1-3, with D maybe TRBD1 (6 bases). With 6 bases removed from V and 1 base from J, the gap between germline ends came to 13 bases. The CDR3 sequence is 15 residues long. CDR1 and CDR2 (germline): KGHSH, LQKENI. The CDR3 sequence is CASSQEDRSGNTIYF. CDR3 sequence (DNA): TGTGCCAGCTCTCAGGAGGACAGATCTGGAAACACCATATATTTT.

This clone was detected only a few times. This chain joins TRBV7-9 and TRBJ2-7; TRBD1 matches at 9 bases. V shed 5 bases and J 5 bases; nucleotides not matched to a gene: 10. This CDR3 has 15 amino acids. Germline V gene sequence: CDR1 SEHNR, CDR2 FQNEAQ (reference sequence). Here the CDR3 DNA reads TGTGCCAGCAGCGGAACCGGGACAGGGAAGAACGAGCAGTACTTC. This gives the protein CASSGTGTGKNEQYF.

This clone has just a few counts. The chain employs TRBV5-4 and TRBJ1-1; 8 positions agree with TRBD1. Germline values: CDR1 SGHNT, CDR2 YYREEE (reference sequence). The length of the CDR3 is 16 residues. After removal of 4 bases from V and 5 bases from J, the junction contained 13 bases not matched to a gene. CDR3 DNA: TGTGCCAGCAGCAACCCGGGTCAGGGGGCTGAAACTGAAGCTTTCTTT. Translation gives CASSNPGQGAETEAFF.

In regard to this clone: One end of the junction is discordant with germline, which a read error may explain. This sequence joins TRBV20-1 and TRBJ1-2; D possibly corresponds to TRBD1 (6 bases). Germline V lookup: CDR1 DFQATT, CDR2 SNEGSKA (reference sequence). This CDR3 is 9 amino acids long. The CDR3 DNA is TGCAGTGCTAACAGGGAGGGGGCCTTC. This sequence encodes CSANREGAF.